The 18 T cell receptor beta chains listed next were all sequenced from one sample in a study of shared clonotypes between healthy human individuals. Method: immunoSEQ multiplex PCR; TCRdb's copy keeps in-frame clones and lacks some. The repertoire holds over 700,000 clones, with roughly two thirds as singletons. Sequencing was done on a sample of memory CD4+ T cells sorted from blood. As for subset: CD45RA-negative fraction. These receptor sequences come from a woman aged 25 to 39 in good health.

In its sample, this clone was seen many times. The chain carries TRBV5-5 and TRBJ2-7, with D possibly TRBD1 on 5 matching bases. CDR1 SGHKS and CDR2 YYEKEE come from the germline V gene (reference sequence). The CDR3 runs 13 residues. V was pared by 4 bases and J by 2 bases, with 10 bases between. CDR3 sequence (DNA): TGTGCCAGCAGCGGGGCAGGAGCCTACGAGCAGTACTTC. As protein: CASSGAGAYEQYF.

The chain uses TRBV11-1 and TRBJ1-2; D is unresolved. The V end lost 2 bases, the J end lost 2 bases, and 9 bases lay between the germline ends. The germline CDR1 and CDR2 sequences are SGHAT and FQDESV (reference sequence). This CDR3 comprises 14 residues. CDR3: CASSLNARNYGYTF. CDR3 DNA sequence: TGTGCCAGCAGCTTAAACGCCAGAAACTATGGCTACACCTTC.

This chain joins TRBV7-9 and TRBJ1-3; the D gene is possibly TRBD1 (5 bases). The V end lost 5 bases, the J end lost 4 bases, and 15 bases lay between the germline ends. CDR3 length: 15 amino acids. CDR1 is SEHNR and CDR2 is FQNEAQ in the germline V gene (reference sequence). The DNA of the CDR3 is TGTGCCAGCAGCGCGGCCCGGCAGGGCGGAAACACCATATATTTT. The encoded protein is CASSAARQGGNTIYF.

The sample holds a few counts of this clone. The chain is built from TRBV19 and TRBJ2-3, with a weak D call TRBD1 (6 bases). Trimming shortened V by 7 bases and J by 4 bases, and 12 bases separated the two germline ends. Germline CDR1 LNHDA, CDR2 SQIVND (reference sequence). This CDR3 region has 13 residues. The CDR3 reads CASTGVHPDTQYF. The CDR3 bases are TGTGCCAGTACAGGGGTCCACCCAGATACGCAGTATTTT.

CDR3 DNA sequence: TGTGCCAGCAGCCGGAACACCGGGACCAGAGAGGAGACCCAGTACTTC. Translation: CASSRNTGTREETQYF. The chain uses TRBV14 and TRBJ2-5; D may match TRBD1 or TRBD2 (5 bases each). Trimming stripped 4 bases from V and 5 bases from J, with 20 bases between. Per germline, CDR1 SGHDN and CDR2 FVKESK. The CDR3 runs 16 residues.

The chain has TRBV6-5 and TRBJ1-2; D might be TRBD1 (6 bases). The germline V gene encodes CDR1 MNHEY and CDR2 SVGAGI. This CDR3 has 14 amino acids. The V and J ends lost 5 bases and 6 bases respectively, with 16 bases between them. In DNA form, the CDR3 reads TGTGCCAGCAGTGAATGGGCTGGGGGCAATGGCTACACCTTC. Its protein is CASSEWAGGNGYTF.

This clone was detected once. The V call is TRBV7-2, the J call TRBJ2-5; D call uncertain. The germline CDR1 and CDR2 sequences are SGHTA and FQGNSA. V was cut by 3 bases and J by 5 bases, with 7 bases left in between. The CDR3 extends over 12 amino acids. The CDR3 region has the DNA TGTGCCAGCAGCTTTGGATGGGAGACCCAGTACTTC. As protein: CASSFGWETQYF.

This sequence joins TRBV7-8 and TRBJ2-7; no clear D. The germline CDR1 and CDR2 sequences are SGHVS and FQNEAQ. This CDR3 region has 13 residues. The V end was cut by 7 bases, the J end by 4 bases, with 14 bases between. CDR3 residues: CASKKGAIYEQYF. DNA of the CDR3: TGTGCCAGCAAGAAGGGCGCGATATACGAGCAGTACTTC.

V gene TRBV5-1 combines with J gene TRBJ2-2, with 8 bases identical to TRBD2. CDR1 is SGHRS and CDR2 is YFSETQ in the germline V gene. Germline trimming cut 4 bases from V and 6 bases from J; bases unmatched to any gene: 8. This CDR3 comprises 15 residues. The CDR3 sequence: CASSLLAGRAGELFF. The CDR3, as DNA: TGCGCCAGCAGCCTTCTAGCGGGTAGGGCCGGGGAGCTGTTTTTT.

This clone has only one observation. This chain uses TRBV4-1 with TRBJ1-4; 8 bases map to TRBD1. The CDR3 runs to 18 residues. Trimming took 1 base from V and 7 from J; bases not matched to a gene: 14. Germline CDR1 MGHRA, CDR2 YSYEKL. The CDR3 spells CASSQGTITGQAGEKLFF. The CDR3 nucleotides read TGCGCCAGCAGCCAAGGAACTATTACGGGACAGGCGGGTGAAAAACTGTTTTTT.

This rearrangement joins TRBV6-1 to TRBJ1-1, with D tentatively TRBD1 (5 bases). The CDR3 contains 13 residues. Trimming shortened V by 2 bases and J by 3 bases, and 7 bases separated the two germline ends. Looked up from germline, CDR1 is MNHNS and CDR2 is SASEGT. The CDR3: CASSEQGHTEAFF. The CDR3 DNA sequence: TGTGCCAGCAGTGAACAGGGACACACTGAAGCTTTCTTT.

This clone was recorded a few times. The chain couples TRBV6-6 to TRBJ1-2, with 8 positions matching TRBD1. The CDR3 loop spans 15 amino acids. Germline CDR1 MNHNY, CDR2 SVGAGI (reference sequence). V gave up 8 bases and J gave up 3 bases; unmatched junction bases: 11. CDR3 region: CASRNTKQGDYGYTF. The CDR3 DNA reads as TGTGCCAGCCGGAATACCAAACAGGGGGACTATGGCTACACCTTC.

The chain has TRBV27 and TRBJ2-7; 8 positions agree with TRBD2. Germline V gives CDR1 MNHEY, CDR2 SMNVEV (reference sequence). V lost 0 bases, J lost 5 bases, and 6 bases stayed unmatched. The CDR3 has 15 amino acids. The CDR3 reads CASSLSSGSWDEQYF. In nucleotides, the CDR3 is TGTGCCAGCAGTTTATCCAGCGGGAGTTGGGACGAGCAGTACTTC.

The chain has TRBV11-2 and TRBJ2-5; a weak D match, TRBD1 (5 bases). This CDR3 is built from 12 residues. Germline lookup yields CDR1 SGHAT and CDR2 FQNNGV. V lost 3 bases, J lost 5 bases, and 7 bases lay in between. CDR3 loop: CASSFGHETQYF. CDR3 nucleotides: TGTGCCAGCAGCTTCGGACACGAGACCCAGTACTTC.

The DNA for the CDR3 is TGTGCCAGCAGTTTTGCGGGACAGGGGCCAACTGGGAACTATGGCTACACCTTC. It is translated as CASSFAGQGPTGNYGYTF. The rearrangement joins TRBV28 to TRBJ1-2, with 10 bases identical to TRBD1. The CDR3 totals 18 residues. The V gene end was trimmed by 3 bases and the J gene end by 2 bases; junction bases not matched to a gene: 12. Germline CDR1 is MDHEN and CDR2 is SYDVKM.

The rearrangement joins TRBV19 to TRBJ2-1, with 9 positions matching TRBD2. From germline, CDR1 is LNHDA and CDR2 SQIVND (reference sequence). Unmatched junction bases numbered 14, after V lost 4 bases and J lost 7 bases. CDR3 size: 17 residues. CDR3 in amino acids: CASSTTRGSGRKNEQFF. The CDR3 DNA reads as TGTGCCAGTAGTACCACTCGTGGTAGCGGGAGAAAGAATGAGCAGTTCTTC.

This clone was seen many times. The chain recombines TRBV5-6 with TRBJ2-7; the D gene is possibly TRBD2 (6 bases). V gave up 4 bases and J gave up 3 bases, with 17 bases separating them. Germline CDR1 is SGHDT and CDR2 is YYEEEE. The CDR3 runs 15 residues. DNA for the CDR3: TGTGCCAGCAGCGCAGGACTAACAACAGACTACGAGCAGTACTTC. It specifies CASSAGLTTDYEQYF. Based on the CDR3 plus reference TRBV5-6 and TRBJ2-7, the full variable domain is DAGVTQSPTHLIKTRGQQVTLRCSPKSGHDTVSWYQQALGQGPQFIFQYYEEEERQRGNFPDRFSGHQFPNYSSELNVNALLLGDSALYLCASSAGLTTDYEQYFGPGTRLTVT.

The chain is built from TRBV7-2 and TRBJ1-2, with D possibly matching TRBD1 (6 bases). Germline CDR1 is SGHTA and CDR2 is FQGNSA. V shed 5 bases and J shed 2 bases, with 15 bases lying between them. This CDR3 has 15 amino acids. The CDR3 DNA reads as TGTGCCAGCAGCCCTTCCTGGGGGGCCAACTATGGCTACACCTTC. It encodes CASSPSWGANYGYTF.